Below are 6 T cell receptor beta chains sequenced from a single sample in a study of T cell repertoires in cytomegalovirus infection. In TCRdb, the reads were re-called with MiXCR into one record per CDR3 protein. This table holds fewer than 550,000 distinct CDR3 sequences, about 30% found once. Sequenced input: PBMCs. The receptors come from a human donor in good health (CMV status not recorded). Some clones in this sample may be carry-over from other donors' samples.

The sample holds a few counts of this clonotype. J is TRBJ2-7 and V is TRBV6-5; D may match TRBD1 or TRBD2 (5 bases each). The CDR3 length is 11 residues. The V end lost 8 bases, the J end lost 3 bases, and 8 bases lay between the germline ends. The germline V gene has CDR1 MNHEY and CDR2 SVGAGI. CDR3 sequence: CASGDRYEQYV. In nucleotides, the CDR3 is TGTGCCAGCGGGGACCGCTACGAGCAGTACGTC.

This chain connects TRBV5-1 to TRBJ2-3, with a tentative D call TRBD2 (6 bases). V gave up 1 base and J gave up 3 bases, with 15 bases separating them. CDR3 length equals 16 residues. The V gene's germline CDR1 is SGHRS and CDR2 YFSETQ. CDR3: CASSLNAGRGTDTQYF. The CDR3 DNA sequence: TGCGCCAGCAGCTTGAACGCGGGGCGCGGGACAGATACGCAGTATTTT.

At least ten counts were recorded for this clonotype. The chain joins TRBV11-2 to TRBJ2-5; 10 bases are a match to TRBD2. Germline V lookup: CDR1 SGHAT, CDR2 FQNNGV. V lost 5 bases, J lost 0 bases, and 21 bases stayed unmatched. The CDR3 length is 21 residues. The CDR3 loop reads CASSRAGTGVVGLAYQETQYF. The CDR3 DNA follows: TGTGCCAGCAGCCGCGCTGGGACGGGGGTGGTGGGACTAGCGTACCAAGAGACCCAGTACTTC.

This clonotype was observed a handful of times. The rearrangement joins TRBV19 to TRBJ2-1; TRBD2 might be the D (5 bases). The V gene's germline CDR1 is LNHDA and CDR2 SQIVND (reference sequence). The V gene lost 8 bases and the J gene lost 1 base, with 15 bases spanning the gap. The CDR3 length is 15 residues. CDR3 in DNA: TGTGCCAGTTCTACCCAGGCGGGTTCCTACAATGAGCAGTTCTTC. Protein: CASSTQAGSYNEQFF.

In regard to this clonotype: The junction shows a germline mismatch at one end, possibly a read error. The chain links TRBV28 to TRBJ2-1; 9 bases align to TRBD1. Germline V gene sequence: CDR1 MDHEN, CDR2 SYDVKM. The CDR3 extends over 12 amino acids. The CDR3 coding sequence is TGTGCCAGCAGTTTGATTTGGGACAGGGTACTCTTC. The encoded protein is CASSLIWDRVLF. The whole variable domain, remainder taken from reference TRBV28 and TRBJ2-1, is DVKVTQSSRYLVKRTGEKVFLECVQDMDHENMFWYRQDPGLGLRLIYFSYDVKMKEKGDIPEGYSVSREKKERFSLILESASTNQTSMYLCASSLIWDRVLFGPGTRLTVL.

The genes are TRBV19 and TRBJ2-7; D gene ambiguous. Germline V gene data show CDR1 as LNHDA and CDR2 as SQIVND (reference sequence). V was trimmed by 4 bases and J by 6 bases, leaving 16 bases between them. The CDR3 runs 14 residues. In nucleotides, the CDR3 is TGTGCCAGTAGTACCGAACCGGACCGGGCCGAGCAGTACTTC. Translation: CASSTEPDRAEQYF.